This TCR beta chain was sequenced during a study of blood T cell repertoires in COVID-19. The wider study: Sample material is recorded as cDNA or gDNA derived from T cells, B-cell-depleted T cells, or PBMCs.

The CDR3 runs to 16 residues. Germline values: CDR1 LGHNA, CDR2 YNFKEQ. V was clipped by 2 bases and J by 4 bases, with 17 bases between them. Original analysis: Reference gene primer amplification gave nucleated cell count estimates. The protocol was immunoSEQ multiplex PCR, while the TCRdb copy is restricted to in-frame clones and leaves out a portion. V, J and clone size were drawn from that table, and D and trimming were deduced from the DNA. This table holds nearly 400,000 clones, roughly 90% found once. The rearrangement links TRBV4-2 to TRBJ1-2, with D unresolved. The receptor was derived from a woman aged 30 to 39 who had recovered from COVID-19. Material: PBMCs or T cells enriched from blood (not recorded which). This CDR3 reads CASSQPGQGRLYGYTF. CDR3 coding DNA: TGTGCCAGCAGCCAACCAGGCCAAGGTAGGCTCTATGGCTACACCTTC.